This T cell receptor (beta chain) was captured by sequencing in a study of untreated major depressive disorder. General study findings and limits: CD4+ T cells from depressed patients used TRBV05-01 (Vbeta 5.1) more often than controls. Differences in TRBV25-01 and TRBV02-01 usage did not reach significance.

Germline CDR1 reads LNHDA; CDR2 reads SQIVND (reference sequence). The V gene lost 5 bases and the J gene lost 5 bases, with 25 bases spanning the gap. The CDR3 has 17 amino acids. DSM-IV major depressive disorder patients had Hamilton Rating Scale scores of 18 or more. Generated by immunoSEQ multiplex PCR, the TCRdb table keeps only in-frame clones and is missing some. The sample contains about 13,000 clones, approximately 91% of which appear only once. Concerning this clone: Its antigen remains unidentified.

The sequence was collected from a man between 25 and 39 years old with major depressive disorder. The sequencing sample was made of CD4+ T cells from PBMCs. The chain employs TRBV19 and TRBJ2-7; TRBD1 might be the D (5 bases). CDR3 sequence (DNA): TGTGCCAGTAGTCCCCGGGTAGCCCCAGGGAAACTGAACGAGCAGTACTTC. It codes for CASSPRVAPGKLNEQYF.